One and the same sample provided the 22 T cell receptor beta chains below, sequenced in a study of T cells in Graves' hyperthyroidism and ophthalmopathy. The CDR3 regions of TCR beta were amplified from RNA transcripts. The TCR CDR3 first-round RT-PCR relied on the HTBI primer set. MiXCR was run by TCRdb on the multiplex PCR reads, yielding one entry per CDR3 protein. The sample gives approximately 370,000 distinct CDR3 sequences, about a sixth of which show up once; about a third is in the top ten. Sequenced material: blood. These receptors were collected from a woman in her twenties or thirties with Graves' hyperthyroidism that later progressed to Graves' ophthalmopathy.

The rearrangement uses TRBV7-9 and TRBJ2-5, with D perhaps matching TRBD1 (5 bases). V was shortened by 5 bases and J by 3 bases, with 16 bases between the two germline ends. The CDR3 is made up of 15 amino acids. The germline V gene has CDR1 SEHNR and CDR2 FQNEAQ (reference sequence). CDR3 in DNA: TGTGCCAGCAGCCCCCCCATAGGGGTCGAAGAGACCCAGTACTTC. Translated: CASSPPIGVEETQYF.

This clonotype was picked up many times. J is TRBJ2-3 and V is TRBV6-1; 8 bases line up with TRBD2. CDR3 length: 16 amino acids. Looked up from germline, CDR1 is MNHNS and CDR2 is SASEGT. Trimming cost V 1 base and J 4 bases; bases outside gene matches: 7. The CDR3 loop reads CASSEEIAGSPDTQYF. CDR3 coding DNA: TGTGCCAGCAGTGAAGAAATAGCGGGATCACCAGATACGCAGTATTTT.

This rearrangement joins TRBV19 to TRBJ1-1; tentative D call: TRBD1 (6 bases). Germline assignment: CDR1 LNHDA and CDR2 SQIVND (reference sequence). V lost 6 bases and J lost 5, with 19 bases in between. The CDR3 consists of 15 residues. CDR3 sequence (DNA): TGTGCCAGTAGCTCACTACAGGGTGGGGGTACTGAAGCTTTCTTT. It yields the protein CASSSLQGGGTEAFF.

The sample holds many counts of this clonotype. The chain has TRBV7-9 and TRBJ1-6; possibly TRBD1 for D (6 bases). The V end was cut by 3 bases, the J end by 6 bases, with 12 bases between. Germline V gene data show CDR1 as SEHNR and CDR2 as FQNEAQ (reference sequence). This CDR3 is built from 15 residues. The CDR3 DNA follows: TGTGCCAGCAGCTTTGATGGGACACCTAATTCACCCCTCCACTTT. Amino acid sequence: CASSFDGTPNSPLHF. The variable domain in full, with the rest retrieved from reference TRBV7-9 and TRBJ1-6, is DTGVSQNPRHKITKRGQNVTFRCDPISEHNRLYWYRQTLGQGPEFLTYFQNEAQLEKSRLLSDRFSAERPKGSFSTLEIQRTEQGDSAMYLCASSFDGTPNSPLHFGNGTRLTVT.

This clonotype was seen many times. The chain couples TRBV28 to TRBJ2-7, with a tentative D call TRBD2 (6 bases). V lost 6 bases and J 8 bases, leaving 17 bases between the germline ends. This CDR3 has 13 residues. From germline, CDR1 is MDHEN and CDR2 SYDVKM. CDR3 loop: CASRTGRGYKQYF. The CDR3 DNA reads TGTGCCAGCAGAACTGGGCGGGGTTACAAGCAGTACTTC.

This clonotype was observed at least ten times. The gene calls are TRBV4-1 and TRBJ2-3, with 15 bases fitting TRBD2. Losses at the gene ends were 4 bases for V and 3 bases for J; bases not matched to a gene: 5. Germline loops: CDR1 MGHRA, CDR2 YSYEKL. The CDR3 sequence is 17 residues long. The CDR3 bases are TGCGCCAGCAGCCGAAAGGGACTAGCGGGGGGTACAGATACGCAGTATTTT. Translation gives CASSRKGLAGGTDTQYF.

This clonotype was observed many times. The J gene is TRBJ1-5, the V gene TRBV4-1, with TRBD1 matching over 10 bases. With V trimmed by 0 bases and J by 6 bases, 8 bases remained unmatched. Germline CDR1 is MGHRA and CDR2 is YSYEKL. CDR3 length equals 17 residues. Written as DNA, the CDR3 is TGCGCCAGCAGCCAAGACAGGCGACAGGGGGCAGCTCAGCCCCAGCATTTT. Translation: CASSQDRRQGAAQPQHF.

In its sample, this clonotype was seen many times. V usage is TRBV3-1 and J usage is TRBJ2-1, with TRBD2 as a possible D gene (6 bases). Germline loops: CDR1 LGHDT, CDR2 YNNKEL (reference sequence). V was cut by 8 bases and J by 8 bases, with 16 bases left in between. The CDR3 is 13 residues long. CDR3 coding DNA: TGTGCCAGCCGCAACGGGGGTATAGATGAGCAGTTCTTC. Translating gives CASRNGGIDEQFF.

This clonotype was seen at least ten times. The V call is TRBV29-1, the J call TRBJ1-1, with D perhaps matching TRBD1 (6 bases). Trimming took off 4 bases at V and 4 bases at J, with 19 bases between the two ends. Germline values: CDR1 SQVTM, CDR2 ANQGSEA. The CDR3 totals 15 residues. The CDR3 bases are TGCAGCGTTGGGGACGCGGGGGCGGCGGTCACTGAAGCTTTCTTT. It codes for CSVGDAGAAVTEAFF.

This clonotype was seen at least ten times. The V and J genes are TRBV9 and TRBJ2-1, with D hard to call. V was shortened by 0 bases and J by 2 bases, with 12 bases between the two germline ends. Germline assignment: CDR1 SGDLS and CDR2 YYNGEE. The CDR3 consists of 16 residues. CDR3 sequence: CASSVAVRTAYNEQFF. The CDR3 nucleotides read TGTGCCAGCAGCGTAGCCGTTAGAACGGCCTACAATGAGCAGTTCTTC.

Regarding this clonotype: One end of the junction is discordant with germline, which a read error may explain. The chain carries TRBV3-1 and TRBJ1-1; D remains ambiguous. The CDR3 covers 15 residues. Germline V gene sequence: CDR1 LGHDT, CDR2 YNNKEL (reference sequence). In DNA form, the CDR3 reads TGTGTCAGCAGCTTCGACATTGCGGCGGGCACTGAAGCTTTCTTT. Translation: CVSSFDIAAGTEAFF.

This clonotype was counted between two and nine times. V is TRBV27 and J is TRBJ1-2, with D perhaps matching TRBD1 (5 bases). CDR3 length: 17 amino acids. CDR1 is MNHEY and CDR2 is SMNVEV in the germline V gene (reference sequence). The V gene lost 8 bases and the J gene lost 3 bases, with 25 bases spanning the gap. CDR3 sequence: CASEDRSENQRDYGYTF. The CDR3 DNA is TGTGCCAGCGAAGACAGATCAGAAAATCAACGGGACTATGGCTACACCTTC.

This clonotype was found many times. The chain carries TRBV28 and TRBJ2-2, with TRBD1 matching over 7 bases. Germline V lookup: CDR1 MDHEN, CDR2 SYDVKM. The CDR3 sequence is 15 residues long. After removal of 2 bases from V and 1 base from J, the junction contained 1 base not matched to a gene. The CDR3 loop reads CASSLRTGNTGELFF. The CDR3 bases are TGTGCCAGCAGTTTAAGGACAGGGAACACCGGGGAGCTGTTTTTT.

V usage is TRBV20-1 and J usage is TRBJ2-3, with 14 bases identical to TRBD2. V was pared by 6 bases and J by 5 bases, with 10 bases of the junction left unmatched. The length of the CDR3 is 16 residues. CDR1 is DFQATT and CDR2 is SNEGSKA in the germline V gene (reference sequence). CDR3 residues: CSAPGLAGVGEDTQYF. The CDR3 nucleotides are TGCAGTGCACCGGGACTAGCGGGAGTAGGGGAAGATACGCAGTATTTT.

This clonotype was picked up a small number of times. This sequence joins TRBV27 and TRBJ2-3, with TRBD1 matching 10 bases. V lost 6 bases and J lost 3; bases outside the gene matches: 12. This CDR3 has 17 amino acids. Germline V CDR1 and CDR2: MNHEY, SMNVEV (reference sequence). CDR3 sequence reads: CASRATPGQGWTDTQYF. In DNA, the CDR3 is TGTGCCAGCAGGGCGACGCCGGGACAGGGGTGGACAGATACGCAGTATTTT.

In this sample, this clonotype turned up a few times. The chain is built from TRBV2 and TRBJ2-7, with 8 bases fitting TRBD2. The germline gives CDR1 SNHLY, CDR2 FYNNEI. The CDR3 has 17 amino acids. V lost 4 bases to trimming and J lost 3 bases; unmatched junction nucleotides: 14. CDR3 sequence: CASSAGVSGSKNYEQYF. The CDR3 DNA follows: TGTGCCAGCAGTGCGGGAGTGAGCGGGAGCAAAAACTACGAGCAGTACTTC. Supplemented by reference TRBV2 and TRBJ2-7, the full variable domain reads EPEVTQTPSHQVTQMGQEVILRCVPISNHLYFYWYRQILGQKVEFLVSFYNNEISEKSEIFDDQFSVERPDGSNFTLKIRSTKLEDSAMYFCASSAGVSGSKNYEQYFGPGTRLTVT.

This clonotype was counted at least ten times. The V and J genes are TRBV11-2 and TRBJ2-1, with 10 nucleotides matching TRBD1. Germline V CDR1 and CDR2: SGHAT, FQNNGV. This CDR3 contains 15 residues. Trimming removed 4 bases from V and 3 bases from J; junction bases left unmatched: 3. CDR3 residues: CASSSDRGLYNEQFF. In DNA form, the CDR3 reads TGTGCCAGCAGCTCTGACAGGGGGCTCTACAATGAGCAGTTCTTC.

The CDR3 DNA sequence: TGCAGTGCTAGATCGGCGAAGAGACTAGCCAAAAACATTCAGTACTTC. Translation: CSARSAKRLAKNIQYF. The rearrangement uses TRBV20-1 and TRBJ2-4; D is undetermined. This CDR3 region has 16 residues. Germline assignment: CDR1 DFQATT and CDR2 SNEGSKA (reference sequence). The V and J ends lost 2 bases and 0 bases respectively, with 14 bases between them.

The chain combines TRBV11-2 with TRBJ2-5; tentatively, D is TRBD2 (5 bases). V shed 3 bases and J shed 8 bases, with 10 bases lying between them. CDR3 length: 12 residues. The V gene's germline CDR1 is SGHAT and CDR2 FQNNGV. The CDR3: CASSLRGYTQYF. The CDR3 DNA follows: TGTGCCAGCAGCTTGCGAGGGTATACCCAGTACTTC.

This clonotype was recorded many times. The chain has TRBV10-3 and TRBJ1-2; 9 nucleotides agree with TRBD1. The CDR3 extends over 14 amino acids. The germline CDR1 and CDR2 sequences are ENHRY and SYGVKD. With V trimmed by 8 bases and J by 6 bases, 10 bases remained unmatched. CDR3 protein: CAIGTQGASHGYTF. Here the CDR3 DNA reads TGTGCCATCGGAACACAGGGGGCTAGCCATGGCTACACCTTC.

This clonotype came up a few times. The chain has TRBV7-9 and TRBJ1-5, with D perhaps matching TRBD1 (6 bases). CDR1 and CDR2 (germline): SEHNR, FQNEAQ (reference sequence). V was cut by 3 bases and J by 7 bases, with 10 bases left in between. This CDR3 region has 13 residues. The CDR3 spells CASSFAGDQPQHF. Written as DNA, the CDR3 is TGTGCCAGCAGCTTTGCAGGGGACCAGCCCCAGCATTTT.

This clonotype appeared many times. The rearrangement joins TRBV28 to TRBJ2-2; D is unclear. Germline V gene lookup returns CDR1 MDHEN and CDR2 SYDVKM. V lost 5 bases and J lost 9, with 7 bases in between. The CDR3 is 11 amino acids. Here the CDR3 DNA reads TGTGCCAGCAGTCTTCTAAGGGAGCTGTTTTTT. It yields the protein CASSLLRELFF.